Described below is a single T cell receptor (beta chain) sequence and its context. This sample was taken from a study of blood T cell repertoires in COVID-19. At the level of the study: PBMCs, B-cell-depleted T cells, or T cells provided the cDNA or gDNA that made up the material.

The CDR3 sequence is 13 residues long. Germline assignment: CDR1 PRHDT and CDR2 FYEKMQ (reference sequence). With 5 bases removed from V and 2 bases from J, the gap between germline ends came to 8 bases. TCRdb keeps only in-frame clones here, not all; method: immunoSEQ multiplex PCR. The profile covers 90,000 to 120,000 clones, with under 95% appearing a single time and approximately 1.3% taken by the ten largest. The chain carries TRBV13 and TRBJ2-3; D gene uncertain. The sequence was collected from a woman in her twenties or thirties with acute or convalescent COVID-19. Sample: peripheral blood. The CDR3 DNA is TGTGCCAGCAGCCCACCCTACACAGATACGCAGTATTTT. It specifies CASSPPYTDTQYF.